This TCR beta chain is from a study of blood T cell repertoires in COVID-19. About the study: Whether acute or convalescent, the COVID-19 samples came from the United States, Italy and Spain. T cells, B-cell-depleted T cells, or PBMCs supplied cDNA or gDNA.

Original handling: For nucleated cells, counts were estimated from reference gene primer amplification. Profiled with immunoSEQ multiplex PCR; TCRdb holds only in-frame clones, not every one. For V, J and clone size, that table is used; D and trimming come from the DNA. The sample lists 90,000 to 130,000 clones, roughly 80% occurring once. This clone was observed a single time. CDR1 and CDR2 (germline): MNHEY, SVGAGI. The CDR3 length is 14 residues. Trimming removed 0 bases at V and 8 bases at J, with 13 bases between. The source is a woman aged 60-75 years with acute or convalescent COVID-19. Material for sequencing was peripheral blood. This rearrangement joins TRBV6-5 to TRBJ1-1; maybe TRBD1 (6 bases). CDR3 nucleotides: TGTGCCAGCAGTTACTCGACGGACAGCTTGGAAGCTTTCTTT. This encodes CASSYSTDSLEAFF.